The entry that follows covers one T cell receptor (beta chain) sequence. The data belong to a study of cytomegalovirus exposure and HLA in healthy donors. The PCR ran on 60 Vbeta and 13 Jbeta primers. This table comes from immunoSEQ multiplex PCR, and its TCRdb copy is limited to in-frame clones, with some not included. In the table there are roughly 160,000 clones, roughly 85% of which are singletons. Germline loops: CDR1 SGDLS, CDR2 YYNGEE. The CDR3 covers 15 residues. Germline trimming cut 3 bases from V and 4 bases from J; bases unmatched to any gene: 5. The V and J genes are TRBV9 and TRBJ2-1; 9 nucleotides line up with TRBD2. The specimen was PBMCs. This receptor was obtained from a male donor in good health and CMV-seropositive. Here the CDR3 reads CASSGSGSAYNEQFF. The CDR3 coding sequence is TGTGCCAGCAGCGGTAGCGGGAGCGCGTACAATGAGCAGTTCTTC.